The following is a T cell receptor (beta chain) sequence with its context. Its specificity is not known. This specimen comes from a study of naive CD8 T cells in extremely preterm neonates. General observations from the study: Shared CDR3 nucleotide sequences: preterm less than 3%, term about 0.37%, children roughly 0.03%, adults roughly 0.0095%. Preterm neonate repertoires were significantly less rich by iChao1 than others. Preterm CDR3s were shorter than older groups', with fewer N additions and less trimming.

Extremely preterm births at about 22-28 weeks of gestation supplied the samples. Sorted cells: live naive CD8+ T cells, CD45RA+CCR7+, Annexin V-negative. TCRdb's table, derived via immunoSEQ multiplex PCR, lists solely in-frame clones and lacks some. The table includes about 5,000 clones, 90% to 95% detected once. CDR1 is SGHRS, CDR2 YFSETQ, per germline. J gave up 4 bases and V 1 base, and 0 bases lay outside the gene matches. The CDR3 consists of 13 residues. The chain employs TRBV5-1 and TRBJ1-1; 8 nucleotides line up with TRBD1. Sequencing was carried out using naive CD8+ T cells from cord blood. This receptor was obtained from a boy who was born preterm. CDR3 region: CASSLTGGTEAFF. The CDR3 nucleotides are TGCGCCAGCAGCTTGACAGGGGGCACTGAAGCTTTCTTT.